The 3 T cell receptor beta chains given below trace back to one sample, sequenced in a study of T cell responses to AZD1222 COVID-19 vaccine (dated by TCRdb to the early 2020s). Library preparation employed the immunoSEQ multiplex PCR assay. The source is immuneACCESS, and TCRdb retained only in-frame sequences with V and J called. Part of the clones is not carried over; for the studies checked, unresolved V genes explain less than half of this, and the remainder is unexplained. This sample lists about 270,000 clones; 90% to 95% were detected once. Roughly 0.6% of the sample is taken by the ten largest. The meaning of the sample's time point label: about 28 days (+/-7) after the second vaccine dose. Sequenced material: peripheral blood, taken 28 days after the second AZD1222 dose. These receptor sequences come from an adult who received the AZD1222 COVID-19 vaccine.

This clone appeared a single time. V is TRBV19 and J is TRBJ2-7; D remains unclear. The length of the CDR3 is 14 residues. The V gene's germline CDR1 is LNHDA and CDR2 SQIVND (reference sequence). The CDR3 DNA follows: TGTGCTACAAAGTGGGGTTTTGCCGAAGGGGAGCAGTACTTC. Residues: CATKWGFAEGEQYF.

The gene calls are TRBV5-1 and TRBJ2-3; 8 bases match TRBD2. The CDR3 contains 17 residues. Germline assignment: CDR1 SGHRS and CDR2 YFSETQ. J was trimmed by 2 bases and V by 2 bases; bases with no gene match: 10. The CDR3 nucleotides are TGCGCCAGCAGCTTACCGACGGGCGGGGGGAACACAGATACGCAGTATTTT. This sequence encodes CASSLPTGGGNTDTQYF.

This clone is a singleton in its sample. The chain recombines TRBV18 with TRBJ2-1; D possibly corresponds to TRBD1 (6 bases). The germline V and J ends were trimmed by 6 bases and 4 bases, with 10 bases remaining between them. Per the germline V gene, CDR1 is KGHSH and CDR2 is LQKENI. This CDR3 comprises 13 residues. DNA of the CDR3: TGTGCCAGCTCCGGGACACCTTACAATGAGCAGTTCTTC. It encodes CASSGTPYNEQFF.